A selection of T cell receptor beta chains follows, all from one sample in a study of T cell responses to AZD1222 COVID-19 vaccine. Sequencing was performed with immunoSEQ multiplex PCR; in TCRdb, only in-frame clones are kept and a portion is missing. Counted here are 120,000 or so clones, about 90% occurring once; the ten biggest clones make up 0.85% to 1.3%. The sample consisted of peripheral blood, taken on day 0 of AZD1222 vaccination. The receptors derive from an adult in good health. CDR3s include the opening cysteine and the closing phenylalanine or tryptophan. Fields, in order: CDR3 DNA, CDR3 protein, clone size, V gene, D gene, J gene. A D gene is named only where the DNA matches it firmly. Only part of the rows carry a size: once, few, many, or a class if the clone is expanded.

TGTGCCAGCAGCTTAGGAGGGAACGGATATGGCTACACCTTC CASSLGGNGYGYTF . TRBV11-2 . TRBJ1-2
TGTGCCAGCTCACCACCGGCTTTCGCCGAGCCCCAGCATTTT CASSPPAFAEPQHF . TRBV18 . TRBJ1-5
TGTGCCAGCAGTTACGGTCACTCTAATGAGCAGTTCTTC CASSYGHSNEQFF . TRBV6-5 . TRBJ2-1
TGTGCCAGCAGCCTACCGGGACAGGGTAGCAACGAGCAGTACTTC CASSLPGQGSNEQYF few TRBV3-1/TRBV3-2 TRBD1 TRBJ2-7
TGTGCCAGCAGTCCCCTGACAGGGTTAGGAAACACCATATATTTT CASSPLTGLGNTIYF . TRBV28 TRBD1 TRBJ1-3
TGTGCCAGTAGTATAACAGGTTTCAATCAGCCCCAGCATTTT CASSITGFNQPQHF . TRBV19 . TRBJ1-5
TGTGCCAGGACGGCAGGGGGCAATGCACATGAGGGCTACACCTTC CARTAGGNAHEGYTF . TRBV2 TRBD1 TRBJ1-2
TGTGCCAGCAGTGAATACGGATCTCTGACCTACGAGCAGTACTTC CASSEYGSLTYEQYF . TRBV6-1 . TRBJ2-7
TGTGCCAGCAGCTTTCCCCGGAGGACTAGCGGGGGGAAGACCCAGTACTTC CASSFPRRTSGGKTQYF . TRBV11-2 TRBD2 TRBJ2-5
TGTGCTAGTGGTTGGACCCGGGACAGGGACTACGAGCAGTACTTC CASGWTRDRDYEQYF . TRBV12-5 TRBD1 TRBJ2-7
TGTGCCAGCAGTGAGCCGAAGGGCGTTGTCTATGGCTACACCTTC CASSEPKGVVYGYTF . TRBV2 . TRBJ1-2
TGTGCCAGCAGCCAAGGGGAGGGCGGGAGTCCCTATGAGCAGTTCTTC CASSQGEGGSPYEQFF . TRBV3-1/TRBV3-2 TRBD2 TRBJ2-1
TGTGCCAGCAGCTCTTGGGGGTATAATTCACCCCTCCACTTT CASSSWGYNSPLHF . TRBV9 . TRBJ1-6
TGTGCCAGCAGCCTAGGGGCAGGGTCCTCCTACAATGAGCAGTTCTTC CASSLGAGSSYNEQFF . TRBV7-3 . TRBJ2-1
TGTGCCTGGATCGTCCGGGCGGGACAGGTGCCTTATGGCTACACCTTC CAWIVRAGQVPYGYTF . TRBV30 TRBD1 TRBJ1-2
TGTGCCAGCAGCTTATCCCACGGAAGGGGTGAAAAACTGTTTTTT CASSLSHGRGEKLFF . TRBV7-6 . TRBJ1-4
TGTGCCATCAGTGTAGGGTTATACGAGCAGTACTTC CAISVGLYEQYF once TRBV10-3 . TRBJ2-7
TGCAGCGTTCTGGGGTCCGAGCAGTACTTC CSVLGSEQYF once TRBV29-1 . TRBJ2-7
TGTGCCAGCAGCCCCCGTTGGGGCCGGACGACCCAGTACTTC CASSPRWGRTTQYF . TRBV7-8 . TRBJ2-5
TGTGCCAGCAGCCAAGATTGGGGGGGTGAAGCTTTCTTT CASSQDWGGEAFF . TRBV3-1/TRBV3-2 . TRBJ1-1
TGTGCCAGCAGTTACCTGATGAACAATGAGCAGTTCTTC CASSYLMNNEQFF few TRBV12-3/TRBV12-4 . TRBJ2-1
TGTGCCAGCAGCGGACAGGGCTACGAGCAGTACTTC CASSGQGYEQYF . TRBV21-1 . TRBJ2-7
TGTGCCAGCTCACCTGGCAGAGGGTCGCAGTTCTTC CASSPGRGSQFF . TRBV18 . TRBJ2-1
TGTGCCAGCAGCTTAGAGCGGTCGGATACGCAGTATTTT CASSLERSDTQYF . TRBV11-2 . TRBJ2-3